The 32 T cell receptor beta chains reported below all come from one sample, sequenced in a study of OX40 agonist ivuxolimab in advanced cancers. The repertoire was sequenced with immunoSEQ multiplex PCR; TCRdb's copy has only in-frame clones and lacks some. The sample includes roughly 41,000 clones, about 85% of them seen just once. This specimen was CD4+ or CD8+ T cells sorted from blood, taken in a trial of the OX40 agonist ivuxolimab. The receptor source for this set is an adult with an advanced solid tumor such as melanoma, head and neck, liver or kidney cancer.

The chain is built from TRBV10-3 and TRBJ1-2, with D possibly being TRBD1 (5 bases). V was clipped by 6 bases and J by 1 base, with 24 bases between them. There are 18 residues in the CDR3. Germline values: CDR1 ENHRY, CDR2 SYGVKD. CDR3 region: CAIRNDQGRRLVNYGYTF. In DNA form, the CDR3 reads TGTGCCATCAGGAACGATCAGGGACGTCGCTTAGTTAACTATGGCTACACCTTC.

DNA of the CDR3: TGTGCCAGCAGAGTAAACACCGGGGAGCTGTTTTTT. Its protein product is CASRVNTGELFF. The V call is TRBV6-1, the J call TRBJ2-2; no clear D gene. The CDR3 spans 12 residues. Looked up from germline, CDR1 is MNHNS and CDR2 is SASEGT. V shed 6 bases and J shed 2 bases, with 4 bases lying between them.

This clone appeared a single time. CDR3 DNA sequence: TGTGCCAGCACCCCCAAGAGGACGCACAATGAGCAGTTCTTC. Translation: CASTPKRTHNEQFF. The chain couples TRBV6-5 to TRBJ2-1; the D is unclear. Germline-derived CDR1 and CDR2 are MNHEY and SVGAGI. V lost 7 bases and J lost 5, with 15 bases in between. The CDR3 runs to 14 residues.

This clone is a singleton in its sample. The chain couples TRBV29-1 to TRBJ1-1, with D perhaps TRBD1 (5 bases). V was shortened by 6 bases and J by 4 bases, with 18 bases between the two germline ends. The CDR3 totals 14 residues. Germline CDR1 SQVTM, CDR2 ANQGSEA. CDR3 in DNA: TGCAGCGTCCCAAGATCTACAAGGGGCACTGAAGCTTTCTTT. Translated: CSVPRSTRGTEAFF. Based on the CDR3 plus reference TRBV29-1 and TRBJ1-1, the full variable domain is SAVISQKPSRDICQRGTSLTIQCQVDSQVTMMFWYRQQPGQSLTLIATANQGSEATYESGFVIDKFPISRPNLTFSTLTVSNMSPEDSSIYLCSVPRSTRGTEAFFGQGTRLTVV.

J is TRBJ1-5 and V is TRBV6-6, with D possibly matching TRBD1 (5 bases). The CDR3 contains 15 residues. Trimming removed 5 bases at V and 4 bases at J, with 15 bases between. Per the germline V gene, CDR1 is MNHNY and CDR2 is SVGAGI (reference sequence). DNA of the CDR3: TGTGCCAGCAGTCTCGTGGGGGGGGGAAATCAGCCCCAGCATTTT. The encoded protein is CASSLVGGGNQPQHF.

This chain connects TRBV11-2 to TRBJ2-5; 7 bases agree with TRBD1. The last part of the DNA fits TRBJ2-7 better; the J call may be wrong. CDR1 and CDR2 from the germline V gene are SGHAT and FQNNGV. This CDR3 is built from 12 residues. CDR3 in amino acids: CASRKGAYEQYF. As DNA, the CDR3 is TGTGCCAGCAGAAAGGGGGCGTACGAGCAGTACTTC.

This sequence joins TRBV6-1 and TRBJ2-2, with a possible D match to TRBD2 (6 bases). The CDR3 covers 15 residues. Germline V gene sequence: CDR1 MNHNS, CDR2 SASEGT. Deletions cut 7 bases from V and 4 bases from J, with 16 bases between. CDR3 DNA: TGTGCCAGCATTTTAGTGGGGGGAGGCACCGGGGAGCTGTTTTTT. Translation: CASILVGGGTGELFF.

V is TRBV7-2 and J is TRBJ1-6, with D uncertain. The CDR3 has 16 amino acids. Per germline, CDR1 SGHTA and CDR2 FQGNSA. V was pared by 1 base and J by 9 bases, with 16 bases between. As DNA, the CDR3 is TGTGCCAGCAGCTTAGAAGCGGATTGGGAATTTTCACCCCTCCACTTT. Translated, it gives CASSLEADWEFSPLHF.

The chain has TRBV2 and TRBJ1-2, with 7 bases identical to TRBD1. The CDR3 extends over 14 amino acids. V lost 3 bases and J lost 4; bases outside the gene matches: 5. Germline CDR1 reads SNHLY; CDR2 reads FYNNEI. In nucleotides, the CDR3 is TGTGCCAGCAGTGAGGGACAGCCCCGCTATGGCTACACCTTC. It is translated as CASSEGQPRYGYTF.

This clone was found once. The chain carries TRBV7-2 and TRBJ2-1; TRBD2 agrees at 9 bases. This CDR3 region has 15 residues. V was pared by 5 bases and J by 3 bases, with 5 bases of the junction left unmatched. Germline CDR1 is SGHTA and CDR2 is FQGNSA. CDR3 bases: TGTGCCAGCAGCCTTAGCGGGGGTGTCTACAATGAGCAGTTCTTC. This encodes CASSLSGGVYNEQFF.

V gene TRBV5-4 combines with J gene TRBJ1-2; 9 bases map to TRBD1. The length of the CDR3 is 14 residues. Looked up from germline, CDR1 is SGHNT and CDR2 is YYREEE (reference sequence). J was trimmed by 4 bases and V by 3 bases; bases with no gene match: 4. CDR3 coding DNA: TGTGCCAGCAGCTCAAAGGACAGGGGCTATGGCTACACCTTC. Amino acids: CASSSKDRGYGYTF.

A few counts support this clone. V usage is TRBV9 and J usage is TRBJ1-3; 7 bases are a match to TRBD1. This CDR3 is built from 15 residues. Unmatched junction bases numbered 4, after V lost 3 bases and J lost 1 base. Germline CDR1 is SGDLS and CDR2 is YYNGEE. The CDR3 region is CASSGQGLSGNTIYF. CDR3 bases: TGTGCCAGCAGCGGACAGGGATTATCTGGAAACACCATATATTTT.

This clone showed up just a few times. The chain combines TRBV18 with TRBJ2-7, with D unclear. The CDR3 loop spans 14 amino acids. CDR1 and CDR2 (germline): KGHSH, LQKENI. V dropped 3 bases and J dropped 4 bases, with 13 bases sitting between them. CDR3: CASSPGVRGYEQYF. CDR3 sequence (DNA): TGTGCCAGCTCACCTGGGGTAAGAGGATACGAGCAGTACTTC.

The rearrangement links TRBV7-9 to TRBJ2-7, with D tentatively TRBD2 (7 bases). The CDR3 spans 15 residues. In germline, CDR1 is SEHNR, CDR2 FQNEAQ (reference sequence). The germline V and J ends were trimmed by 5 bases and 2 bases, with 16 bases remaining between them. The CDR3: CASSQVRGTTYEQYF. In DNA, the CDR3 is TGTGCCAGCAGCCAAGTAAGGGGGACTACCTACGAGCAGTACTTC.

V usage is TRBV27 and J usage is TRBJ1-5; 8 bases fit TRBD1. Per the germline V gene, CDR1 is MNHEY and CDR2 is SMNVEV (reference sequence). V shed 8 bases and J 5 bases; nucleotides not matched to a gene: 2. The CDR3 runs 12 residues. DNA for the CDR3: TGTGCCAGCGGACAGGGATATCAGCCCCAGCATTTT. Translating it yields CASGQGYQPQHF.

V is TRBV5-1 and J is TRBJ1-2, with a weak D call TRBD1 (5 bases). This CDR3 spans 16 amino acids. Trimming took 1 base from V and 2 from J, leaving 15 bases between them. Germline V gene data show CDR1 as SGHRS and CDR2 as YFSETQ. The CDR3 DNA follows: TGCGCCAGCAGCTTGCAGGGCCTCTCCTCGAACTATGGCTACACCTTC. It is translated as CASSLQGLSSNYGYTF.

This sequence joins TRBV5-5 and TRBJ1-3, with no clear D. The CDR3 extends over 13 amino acids. V gave up 5 bases and J gave up 0 bases, with 6 bases separating them. Germline V lookup: CDR1 SGHKS, CDR2 YYEKEE (reference sequence). The CDR3 loop is CASRKSSGNTIYF. CDR3 bases: TGTGCCAGCAGGAAGAGCTCTGGAAACACCATATATTTT.

This chain links TRBV19 with TRBJ1-5; unclear D gene. In germline, CDR1 is LNHDA, CDR2 SQIVND (reference sequence). The CDR3 has 16 residues. V was clipped by 2 bases and J by 1 base, with 12 bases between them. The CDR3 reads CASSIPRGSSNQPQHF. As DNA, the CDR3 is TGTGCCAGTAGTATACCTCGGGGTTCGAGCAATCAGCCCCAGCATTTT.

J is TRBJ1-5 and V is TRBV2; tentatively, D is TRBD1 (6 bases). Germline CDR1 and CDR2: SNHLY and FYNNEI. The CDR3 length is 14 residues. Trimming took 6 bases from V and 0 from J, leaving 9 bases between them. The CDR3 coding sequence is TGTGCCAGCAGGAGGGACATTAGCAATCAGCCCCAGCATTTT. Its protein product is CASRRDISNQPQHF.

The CDR3 protein is CATSRDTGGEQPQHF. DNA of the CDR3: TGTGCCACCAGCAGAGACACAGGGGGCGAGCAGCCCCAGCATTTT. The chain has TRBV15 and TRBJ1-5; 9 nucleotides agree with TRBD1. The CDR3 runs 15 residues. Looked up from germline, CDR1 is LNHNV and CDR2 is YYDKDF (reference sequence). Trimming took 0 bases from V and 7 from J; bases not matched to a gene: 4.

In its sample, this clone was seen once. The chain couples TRBV6-1 to TRBJ1-2, with D uncertain. Trimming stripped 4 bases from V and 2 bases from J, with 11 bases between. The germline V gene encodes CDR1 MNHNS and CDR2 SASEGT. The CDR3 runs to 14 residues. The CDR3 protein is CASSGWADNYGYTF. The CDR3 coding sequence is TGTGCCAGCAGTGGGTGGGCAGACAACTATGGCTACACCTTC.

The chain is built from TRBV4-1 and TRBJ1-6; 10 nucleotides align to TRBD1. The CDR3 runs to 14 residues. With 4 bases clipped from V and 9 bases from J, the junction kept 3 bases outside the gene matches. From germline, CDR1 is MGHRA and CDR2 YSYEKL. The CDR3 bases are TGCGCCAGCAGCCTAGACAGGGGGCTTTCACCCCTCCACTTT. It is translated as CASSLDRGLSPLHF.

The J gene is TRBJ1-1, the V gene TRBV6-1; D may be TRBD1 (5 bases). Germline lookup yields CDR1 MNHNS and CDR2 SASEGT. V was clipped by 0 bases and J by 1 base, with 9 bases between them. CDR3 length: 15 amino acids. Here the CDR3 DNA reads TGTGCCAGCAGTGAAGCCGTCAGGGAGAACACTGAAGCTTTCTTT. This codes for CASSEAVRENTEAFF.

The rearrangement uses TRBV18 and TRBJ1-2; 8 bases match TRBD1. The ends lost 3 bases at V and 8 bases at J; junction bases unmatched: 5. Looked up from germline, CDR1 is KGHSH and CDR2 is LQKENI. The CDR3 totals 13 residues. CDR3 sequence reads: CASSPLDRDGYTF. The CDR3 coding sequence is TGTGCCAGCTCACCCCTGGACAGGGACGGCTACACCTTC.

The chain combines TRBV5-4 with TRBJ1-1, with 7 bases aligning to TRBD1. The CDR3 consists of 17 residues. V lost 5 bases and J lost 0; bases outside the gene matches: 13. Germline V gene sequence: CDR1 SGHNT, CDR2 YYREEE (reference sequence). The CDR3 is CASSSERGLIMNTEAFF. The CDR3 DNA sequence: TGTGCCAGCAGTTCGGAAAGGGGGCTTATTATGAACACTGAAGCTTTCTTT.

The chain recombines TRBV19 with TRBJ2-2; D is possibly TRBD2 (5 bases). The CDR3 is 12 residues long. V shed 7 bases and J shed 7 bases, with 10 bases lying between them. Germline V gene data show CDR1 as LNHDA and CDR2 as SQIVND (reference sequence). The CDR3 DNA is TGTGCCAGTACCCCCGGGATCGGGGAGCTGTTTTTT. Protein product: CASTPGIGELFF.

J is TRBJ1-1 and V is TRBV30; no reliable D call. CDR3 length: 14 amino acids. Trimming took off 4 bases at V and 1 base at J, with 13 bases between the two ends. Germline CDR1 and CDR2: GTSNPN and SVGIG (reference sequence). In DNA form, the CDR3 reads TGTGCCTGGAAAGCGCAGACGACGAACACTGAAGCTTTCTTT. This translates into CAWKAQTTNTEAFF.

This rearrangement joins TRBV15 to TRBJ1-5, with 7 bases identical to TRBD1. The germline CDR1 and CDR2 sequences are LNHNV and YYDKDF (reference sequence). This CDR3 comprises 16 residues. V dropped 3 bases and J dropped 0; count of bases not matched to a gene: 5. CDR3 nucleotide sequence: TGTGCCACCAGCAGGGGACAGCACCCTAGCAATCAGCCCCAGCATTTT. Translated: CATSRGQHPSNQPQHF.

The chain couples TRBV6-5 to TRBJ2-7, with 7 positions matching TRBD1. The ends lost 0 bases at V and 2 bases at J; junction bases unmatched: 4. Germline-derived CDR1 and CDR2 are MNHEY and SVGAGI. The CDR3 totals 15 residues. In DNA, the CDR3 is TGTGCCAGCAGTTACTCGAGACAGGGAGCCTACGAGCAGTACTTC. Protein sequence: CASSYSRQGAYEQYF.

The rearrangement links TRBV6-5 to TRBJ1-1, with a possible D match to TRBD1 (5 bases). V lost 3 bases to trimming and J lost 5 bases, with 16 bases between them. The CDR3 loop spans 15 amino acids. The V gene's germline CDR1 is MNHEY and CDR2 SVGAGI. CDR3 loop: CASSYTGTGGTEAFF. In DNA, the CDR3 is TGTGCCAGCAGTTATACCGGGACGGGAGGAACTGAAGCTTTCTTT.

As for this clone: The junction departs from germline at one end; a sequencing error may be responsible. V gene TRBV7-2 combines with J gene TRBJ2-1; 8 bases agree with TRBD1. The length of the CDR3 is 15 residues. Germline V CDR1 and CDR2: SGHTA, FQGNSA. The CDR3 DNA is TGTGCCAGCAGGTTAGAAGGACAGGGACACAATGAGCAGTTCTTC. Translation gives CASRLEGQGHNEQFF.

The chain joins TRBV7-9 to TRBJ2-5; D call uncertain. This CDR3 spans 13 amino acids. CDR1 is SEHNR, CDR2 FQNEAQ, per germline (reference sequence). V shed 6 bases and J shed 4 bases, with 12 bases lying between them. The CDR3 spells CASSPLERETQYF. DNA for the CDR3: TGTGCCAGCAGTCCCCTGGAGAGAGAGACCCAGTACTTC.